This TCR beta chain came from a study of T cell responses to AZD1222 COVID-19 vaccine. Trimming cost V 5 bases and J 4 bases; bases outside gene matches: 11. This CDR3 contains 15 residues. Germline-derived CDR1 and CDR2 are MNHEY and SVGAGI. Produced via immunoSEQ multiplex PCR; TCRdb's table is partial and in-frame only. The data show approximately 100,000 clones, roughly 88% seen once. The chain couples TRBV6-5 to TRBJ2-7; 7 bases match TRBD2. The sample here was peripheral blood, taken on day 0 of AZD1222 vaccination. The origin of this receptor is an adult in good health. CDR3: CASSPGGGTTYEQYF. The CDR3 DNA follows: TGTGCCAGCAGTCCGGGGGGAGGGACGACGTACGAGCAGTACTTC.